Listed below are T cell receptor beta chains from one sample, sequenced in a study of Ad26.COV2.S vaccination and SARS-CoV-2 variants. Data came from immunoSEQ multiplex PCR; TCRdb stores just in-frame clones and leaves some out. The table includes approximately 410,000 clones, 85% to 90% detected once. Sequenced here: peripheral blood, sampled in a trial of Ad26.COV2.S vaccine versus placebo. Every receptor here comes from a person aged 18-65 years who received the Ad26.COV2.S COVID-19 vaccine or a placebo. The CDR3 runs from the conserved cysteine through the conserved F or W. Each record gives: D gene, J gene, V gene, clone size, CDR3 protein, CDR3 DNA. The D gene is left open where the match is weak. A clone size is listed for some rows: how often the clone was seen (once, few, many), or a class if it is expanded.

NA | TRBJ1-5 | TRBV28 | NA | CASSWGLDSNQPQHF | TGTGCCAGCAGTTGGGGTTTGGATAGCAATCAGCCCCAGCATTTT
NA | TRBJ2-5 | TRBV19 | NA | CASRAEGRETQYF | TGTGCCAGTAGGGCCGAGGGCCGAGAGACCCAGTACTTC
TRBD1 | TRBJ2-5 | TRBV27 | NA | CASSPWTGVGETQYF | TGTGCCAGCAGTCCCTGGACAGGGGTGGGGGAGACCCAGTACTTC
NA | TRBJ2-6 | TRBV12-3/TRBV12-4 | once | CASSLLNVLTF | TGTGCCAGCAGTTTGTTAAACGTCCTGACTTTC
TRBD2 | TRBJ2-3 | TRBV4-1 | NA | CASSQEASGGARDTQYF | TGCGCCAGCAGCCAAGAAGCAAGCGGGGGGGCCAGAGATACGCAGTATTTT
TRBD2 | TRBJ2-1 | TRBV11-1 | NA | CASSRVASGGAYEQFF | TGTGCCAGCAGCCGGGTTGCTAGCGGGGGGGCCTATGAGCAGTTCTTC
TRBD1 | TRBJ2-3 | TRBV7-8 | NA | CASSHRDRHTDTQYF | TGTGCCAGCAGCCACCGGGACAGACACACAGATACGCAGTATTTT
NA | TRBJ2-2 | TRBV7-3 | few | CASSLDRNTGELFF | TGTGCCAGCAGCTTAGACAGAAACACCGGGGAGCTGTTTTTT
TRBD2 | TRBJ2-3 | TRBV7-3 | NA | CASRPSWAGGRLDTQYF | TGTGCCAGCAGACCCTCTTGGGCGGGGGGCCGTTTAGATACGCAGTATTTT
TRBD1 | TRBJ2-7 | TRBV7-2 | once | CASSLLRDRGTYEQYF | TGTGCCAGCAGCTTATTGCGGGACAGGGGTACCTACGAGCAGTACTTC
NA | TRBJ1-2 | TRBV2 | NA | CASSTEGGVNYGYTF | TGTGCCAGCAGTACAGAGGGGGGGGTAAACTATGGCTACACCTTC
NA | TRBJ2-2 | TRBV6-5 | NA | CASRLLSGGTGELFF | TGTGCCAGCAGACTACTTAGCGGCGGAACCGGGGAGCTGTTTTTT
NA | TRBJ2-7 | TRBV6-5 | NA | CASSSLYEQYF | TGTGCCAGCAGTTCCTTGTACGAGCAGTACTTC
NA | TRBJ1-3 | TRBV9 | NA | CASSVDFRVSGNTIYF | TGTGCCAGCAGCGTAGACTTCAGGGTGTCTGGAAACACCATATATTTT
NA | TRBJ2-2 | TRBV19 | few | CASYMDRAGELFF | TGTGCCTCTTATATGGACCGGGCCGGGGAGCTGTTTTTT
NA | TRBJ1-3 | TRBV28 | NA | CASINGGTGNTIYF | TGTGCCAGCATTAATGGCGGGACTGGAAACACCATATATTTT
NA | TRBJ1-6 | TRBV7-2 | NA | CASSLARGRVGSPLHF | TGTGCCAGCAGCTTAGCGAGGGGGAGGGTTGGATCACCCCTCCACTTT
NA | TRBJ1-6 | TRBV5-6 | NA | CASSGGNSPLHF | TGTGCCAGCAGCGGGGGTAATTCACCCCTCCACTTT
NA | TRBJ2-1 | TRBV7-2 | NA | CASSLAGGYYNEQFF | TGTGCCAGCAGCTTAGCAGGGGGTTATTACAATGAGCAGTTCTTC
TRBD1 | TRBJ1-5 | TRBV30 | NA | CAWGEGTGGMPQHF | TGTGCCTGGGGAGAAGGGACAGGGGGCATGCCCCAGCATTTT
TRBD1 | TRBJ1-2 | TRBV19 | NA | CASSPSGGANYGYTF | TGTGCCAGTAGTCCCTCAGGGGGCGCGAACTATGGCTACACCTTC
NA | TRBJ1-1 | TRBV28 | NA | CASGLGISGTEAFF | TGTGCCAGCGGATTGGGTATAAGCGGCACTGAAGCTTTCTTT